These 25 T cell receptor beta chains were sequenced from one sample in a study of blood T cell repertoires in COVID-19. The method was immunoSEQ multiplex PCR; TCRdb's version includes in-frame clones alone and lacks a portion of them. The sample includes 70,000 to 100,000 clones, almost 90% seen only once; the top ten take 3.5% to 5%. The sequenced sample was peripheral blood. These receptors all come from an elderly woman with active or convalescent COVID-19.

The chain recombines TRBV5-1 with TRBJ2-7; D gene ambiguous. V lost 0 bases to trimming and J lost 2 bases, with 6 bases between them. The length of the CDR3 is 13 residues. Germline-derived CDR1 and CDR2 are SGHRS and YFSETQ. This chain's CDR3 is CASSLETTYEQYF. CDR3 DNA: TGCGCCAGCAGCTTGGAAACTACCTACGAGCAGTACTTC.

As DNA, the CDR3 is TGTGCCAGCAGAGCCAGAGGCGGGAGGGTCGGCACGCAGTATTTT. Amino acid sequence: CASRARGGRVGTQYF. The chain has TRBV3-1 (or the pseudogene TRBV3-2) and TRBJ2-3; TRBD2 matches at 9 bases. The junction had 13 bases not matched to a gene; V was cut back by 6 bases and J by 9 bases. The CDR3 has 15 amino acids. Germline loops: CDR1 LGHDT, CDR2 YNNKEL (reference sequence).

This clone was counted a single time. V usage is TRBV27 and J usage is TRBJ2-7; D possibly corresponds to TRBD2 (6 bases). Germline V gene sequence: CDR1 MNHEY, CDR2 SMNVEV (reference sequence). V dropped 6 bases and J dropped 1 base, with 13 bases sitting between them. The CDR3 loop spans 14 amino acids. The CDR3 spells CASRRGPTSYEQYF. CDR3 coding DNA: TGTGCCAGCAGGCGGGGCCCGACTTCCTACGAGCAGTACTTC.

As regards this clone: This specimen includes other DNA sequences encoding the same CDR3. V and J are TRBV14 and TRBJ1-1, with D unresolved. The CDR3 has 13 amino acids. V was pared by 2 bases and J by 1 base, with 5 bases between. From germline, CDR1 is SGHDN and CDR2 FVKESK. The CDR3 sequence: CASSQSRNTEAFF. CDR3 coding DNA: TGTGCCAGCAGCCAATCCAGGAACACTGAAGCTTTCTTT.

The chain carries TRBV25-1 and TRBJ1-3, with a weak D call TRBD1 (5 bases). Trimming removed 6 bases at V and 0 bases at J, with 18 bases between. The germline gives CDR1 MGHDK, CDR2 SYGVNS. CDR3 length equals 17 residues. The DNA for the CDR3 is TGTGCCAGCAGGTCTACCGGGACTGCGCTCTCTGGAAACACCATATATTTT. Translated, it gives CASRSTGTALSGNTIYF.

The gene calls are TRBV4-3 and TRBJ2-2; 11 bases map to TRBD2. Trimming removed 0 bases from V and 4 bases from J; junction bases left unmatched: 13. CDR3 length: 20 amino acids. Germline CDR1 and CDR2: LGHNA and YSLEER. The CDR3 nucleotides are TGCGCCAGCAGCCAAGACTTTTCTAGCGGGAGGCGTCGGATCACCGGGGAGCTGTTTTTT. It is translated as CASSQDFSSGRRRITGELFF.

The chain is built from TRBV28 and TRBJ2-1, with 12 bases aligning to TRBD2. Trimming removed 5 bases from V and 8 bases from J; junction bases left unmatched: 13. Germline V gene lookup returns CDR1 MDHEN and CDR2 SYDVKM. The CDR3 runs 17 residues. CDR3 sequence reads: CASSPIETSGSSDEQFF. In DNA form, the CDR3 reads TGTGCCAGCAGTCCAATCGAGACTAGCGGGAGTTCGGATGAGCAGTTCTTC.

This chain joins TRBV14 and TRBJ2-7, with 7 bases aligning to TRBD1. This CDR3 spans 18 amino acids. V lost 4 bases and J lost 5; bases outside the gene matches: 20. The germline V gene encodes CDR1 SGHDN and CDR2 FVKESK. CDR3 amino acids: CASSPFGPTGTVANEQYF. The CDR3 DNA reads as TGTGCCAGCAGCCCATTTGGTCCTACCGGGACAGTAGCCAACGAGCAGTACTTC.

The CDR3 is CASSAVDTQYF. The CDR3 bases are TGTGCCAGCAGCGCGGTAGATACGCAGTATTTT. This rearrangement joins TRBV28 to TRBJ2-3; no firm D call. V lost 6 bases and J 5 bases, leaving 6 bases between the germline ends. The germline CDR1 and CDR2 sequences are MDHEN and SYDVKM. The CDR3 runs 11 residues.

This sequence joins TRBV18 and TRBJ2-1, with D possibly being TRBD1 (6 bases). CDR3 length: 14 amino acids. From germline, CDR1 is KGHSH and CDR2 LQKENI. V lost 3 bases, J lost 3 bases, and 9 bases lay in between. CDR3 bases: TGTGCCAGCTCACCTAGACAGGACTACAATGAGCAGTTCTTC. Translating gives CASSPRQDYNEQFF.

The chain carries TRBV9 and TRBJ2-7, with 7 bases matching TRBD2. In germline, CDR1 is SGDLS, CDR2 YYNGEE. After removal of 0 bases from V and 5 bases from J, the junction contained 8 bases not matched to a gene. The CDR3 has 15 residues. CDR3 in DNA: TGTGCCAGCAGCGTAGATGACGGCGGGAGCCACGAGCAGTACTTC. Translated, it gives CASSVDDGGSHEQYF.

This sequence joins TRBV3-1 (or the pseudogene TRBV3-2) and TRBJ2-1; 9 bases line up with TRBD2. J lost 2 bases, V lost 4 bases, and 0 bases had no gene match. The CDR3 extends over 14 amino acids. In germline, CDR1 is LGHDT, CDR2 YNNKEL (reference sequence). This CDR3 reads CASSLAGAYNEQFF. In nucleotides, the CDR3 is TGTGCCAGCAGCCTAGCGGGAGCCTACAATGAGCAGTTCTTC.

CDR3 amino acids: CASSQGTGYGYTF. Written as DNA, the CDR3 is TGCGCCAGCAGCCAAGGGACAGGCTATGGCTACACCTTC. The V gene is TRBV4-1, the J gene TRBJ1-2; 7 bases agree with TRBD1. V lost 1 base, J lost 4 bases, and 0 bases stayed unmatched. The CDR3 length is 13 residues. Germline values: CDR1 MGHRA, CDR2 YSYEKL.

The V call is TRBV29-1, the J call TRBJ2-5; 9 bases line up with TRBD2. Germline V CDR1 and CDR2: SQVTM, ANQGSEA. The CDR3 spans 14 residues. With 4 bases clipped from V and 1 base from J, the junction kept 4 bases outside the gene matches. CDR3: CSVGVSGSQETQYF. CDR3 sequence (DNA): TGCAGCGTTGGGGTTAGCGGGAGCCAAGAGACCCAGTACTTC.

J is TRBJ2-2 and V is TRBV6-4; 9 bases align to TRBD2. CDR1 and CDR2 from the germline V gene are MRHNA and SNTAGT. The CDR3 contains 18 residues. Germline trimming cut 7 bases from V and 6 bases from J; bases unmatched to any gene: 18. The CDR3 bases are TGTGCCAGCACTCCAAGCCTCCAGCGGGAGGAAGGTTCCGGGGAGCTGTTTTTT. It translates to CASTPSLQREEGSGELFF.

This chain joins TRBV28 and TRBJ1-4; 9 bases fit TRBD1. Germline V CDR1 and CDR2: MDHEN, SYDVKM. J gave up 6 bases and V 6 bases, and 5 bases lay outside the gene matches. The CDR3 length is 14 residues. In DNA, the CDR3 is TGTGCCAGCAGCGCCGGGACAGGGTATGAAAAACTGTTTTTT. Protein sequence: CASSAGTGYEKLFF.

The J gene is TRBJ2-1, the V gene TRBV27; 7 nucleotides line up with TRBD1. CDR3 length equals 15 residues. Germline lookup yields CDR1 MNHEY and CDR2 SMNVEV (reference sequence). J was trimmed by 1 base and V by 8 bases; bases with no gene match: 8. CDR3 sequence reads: CASGTDRVSYNEQFF. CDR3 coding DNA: TGTGCCAGCGGTACAGACAGGGTATCCTACAATGAGCAGTTCTTC.

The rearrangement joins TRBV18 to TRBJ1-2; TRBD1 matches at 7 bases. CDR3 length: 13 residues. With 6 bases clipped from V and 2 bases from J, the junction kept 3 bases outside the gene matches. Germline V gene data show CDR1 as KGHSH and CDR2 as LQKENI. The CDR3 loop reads CASSGQVNYGYTF. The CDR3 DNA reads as TGTGCCAGCTCCGGACAGGTGAACTATGGCTACACCTTC. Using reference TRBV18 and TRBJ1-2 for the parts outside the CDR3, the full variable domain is NAGVMQNPRHLVRRRGQEARLRCSPMKGHSHVYWYRQLPEEGLKFMVYLQKENIIDESGMPKERFSAEFPKEGPSILRIQQVVRGDSAAYFCASSGQVNYGYTFGSGTRLTVV.

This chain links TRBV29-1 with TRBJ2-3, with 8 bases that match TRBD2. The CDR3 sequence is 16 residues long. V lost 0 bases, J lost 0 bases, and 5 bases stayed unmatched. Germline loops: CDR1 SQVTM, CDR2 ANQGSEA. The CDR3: CSVEDPERGSTDTQYF. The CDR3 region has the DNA TGCAGCGTTGAAGATCCGGAGCGGGGGAGCACAGATACGCAGTATTTT.

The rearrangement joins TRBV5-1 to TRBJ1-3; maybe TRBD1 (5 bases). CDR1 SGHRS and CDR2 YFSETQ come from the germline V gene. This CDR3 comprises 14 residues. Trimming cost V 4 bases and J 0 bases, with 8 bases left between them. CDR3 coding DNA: TGCGCCAGCAGCCCAGGGTACTCTGGAAACACCATATATTTT. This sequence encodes CASSPGYSGNTIYF.

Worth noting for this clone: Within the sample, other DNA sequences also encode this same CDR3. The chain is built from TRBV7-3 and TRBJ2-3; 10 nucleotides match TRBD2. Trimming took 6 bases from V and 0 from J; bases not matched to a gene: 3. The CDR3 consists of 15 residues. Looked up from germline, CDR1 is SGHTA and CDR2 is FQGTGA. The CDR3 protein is CASSLAGGSTDTQYF. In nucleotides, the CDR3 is TGTGCCAGCAGTTTAGCGGGAGGTAGCACAGATACGCAGTATTTT.

Here the CDR3 reads CASSLFPDRGGRSLHF. The CDR3 DNA reads TGTGCCAGCAGTTTATTCCCGGACAGGGGAGGGAGGTCCCTCCACTTT. V is TRBV28 and J is TRBJ1-6, with 9 bases matching TRBD1. CDR3 size: 16 residues. CDR1 is MDHEN and CDR2 is SYDVKM in the germline V gene. V lost 1 base to trimming and J lost 14 bases; unmatched junction nucleotides: 12.

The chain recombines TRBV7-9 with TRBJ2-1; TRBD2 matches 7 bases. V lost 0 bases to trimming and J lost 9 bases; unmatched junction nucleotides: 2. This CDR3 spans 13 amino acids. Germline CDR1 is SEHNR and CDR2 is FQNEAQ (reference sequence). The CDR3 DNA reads TGTGCCAGCAGCTTAGCGGGAGGGAGTGAGCAGTTCTTC. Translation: CASSLAGGSEQFF.

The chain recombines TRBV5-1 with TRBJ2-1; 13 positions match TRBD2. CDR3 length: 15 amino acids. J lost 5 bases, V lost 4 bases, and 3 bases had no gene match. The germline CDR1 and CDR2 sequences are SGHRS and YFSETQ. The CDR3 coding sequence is TGCGCCAGCAGCCAGACTAGCGGGAGGAACAATGAGCAGTTCTTC. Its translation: CASSQTSGRNNEQFF.

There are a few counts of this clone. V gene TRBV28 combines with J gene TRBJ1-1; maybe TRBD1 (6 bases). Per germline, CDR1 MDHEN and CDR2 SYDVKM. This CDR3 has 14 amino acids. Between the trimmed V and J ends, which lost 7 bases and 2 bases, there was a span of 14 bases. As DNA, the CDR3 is TGTGCCAGCACCGGGACACCCACCAACACTGAAGCTTTCTTT. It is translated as CASTGTPTNTEAFF.